The 9 T cell receptor beta chains reported below all come from one sample, sequenced in a study of blood T cell repertoires in COVID-19. Sequenced by immunoSEQ multiplex PCR; TCRdb stores in-frame clones only, minus some. Among under 550,000 clones listed, 80% to 90% were seen once. The specimen sequenced was peripheral blood. Receptor source: a man between 18 and 35 years old with COVID-19, enrolled during active disease.

This clone was counted a single time. V is TRBV28 and J is TRBJ2-7, with D possibly TRBD2 on 7 matching bases. V was cut by 6 bases and J by 3 bases, with 15 bases left in between. The CDR3 is 14 residues long. CDR1 is MDHEN and CDR2 is SYDVKM in the germline V gene. The CDR3 DNA follows: TGTGCCAGCAGGAGCGGGACACAACACTACGAGCAGTACTTC. Amino acids: CASRSGTQHYEQYF.

The rearrangement links TRBV7-9 to TRBJ2-7; D not resolved. Looked up from germline, CDR1 is SEHNR and CDR2 is FQNEAQ (reference sequence). The CDR3 consists of 15 residues. Trimming removed 2 bases from V and 0 bases from J, with 11 bases in between. The CDR3 DNA reads as TGTGCCAGCAGCTTACGGAGCTACCGCTCCTACGAGCAGTACTTC. Encoded protein: CASSLRSYRSYEQYF. The full variable domain, completed using reference TRBV7-9 and TRBJ2-7, is DTGVSQNPRHKITKRGQNVTFRCDPISEHNRLYWYRQTLGQGPEFLTYFQNEAQLEKSRLLSDRFSAERPKGSFSTLEIQRTEQGDSAMYLCASSLRSYRSYEQYFGPGTRLTVT.

V usage is TRBV7-9 and J usage is TRBJ2-7; no clear D. From germline, CDR1 is SEHNR and CDR2 FQNEAQ (reference sequence). This CDR3 comprises 13 residues. V lost 0 bases to trimming and J lost 4 bases, with 7 bases between them. The CDR3 loop is CASSLALEYEQYF. As DNA, the CDR3 is TGTGCCAGCAGCTTAGCGCTTGAGTACGAGCAGTACTTC.

The V gene is TRBV5-4, the J gene TRBJ2-1; 9 bases agree with TRBD2. V was clipped by 3 bases and J by 7 bases; unmatched bases: 11. The length of the CDR3 is 16 residues. From germline, CDR1 is SGHNT and CDR2 YYREEE (reference sequence). The CDR3: CASSSGYSGSQNEQFF. The CDR3 DNA reads TGTGCCAGCAGCTCCGGCTATAGCGGGAGTCAGAATGAGCAGTTCTTC.

V is TRBV6-6 and J is TRBJ1-2; D is unclear. Germline assignment: CDR1 MNHNY and CDR2 SVGAGI (reference sequence). Trimming left V 8 bases short and J 2 bases short, with 9 bases between. The CDR3 contains 12 residues. CDR3 protein: CASRVINYGYTF. The CDR3 region has the DNA TGTGCCAGCCGGGTGATAAACTATGGCTACACCTTC.

The V gene is TRBV13, the J gene TRBJ2-1, with D possibly being TRBD2 (6 bases). Looked up from germline, CDR1 is PRHDT and CDR2 is FYEKMQ (reference sequence). The CDR3 consists of 16 residues. Trimming took 5 bases from V and 0 from J, leaving 14 bases between them. The CDR3 reads CASSAPQEGSYNEQFF. CDR3 DNA sequence: TGTGCCAGCAGCGCCCCCCAGGAGGGCTCCTACAATGAGCAGTTCTTC.

The chain employs TRBV3-1 (or the pseudogene TRBV3-2) and TRBJ2-7, with TRBD2 identical over 8 bases. After removal of 1 base from V and 4 bases from J, the junction contained 6 bases not matched to a gene. The CDR3 sequence is 15 residues long. In germline, CDR1 is LGHDT, CDR2 YNNKEL (reference sequence). CDR3: CASSQGASGRYEQYF. The DNA for the CDR3 is TGTGCCAGCAGCCAAGGGGCTAGCGGGCGATACGAGCAGTACTTC.

The rearrangement joins TRBV5-1 to TRBJ2-1, with a possible D match to TRBD2 (6 bases). V lost 0 bases and J 10 bases, leaving 14 bases between the germline ends. Germline loops: CDR1 SGHRS, CDR2 YFSETQ. The CDR3 contains 14 residues. In nucleotides, the CDR3 is TGCGCCAGCAGCTTGGAGGTAGCGGACGGCGAGCAGTTCTTC. Its protein product is CASSLEVADGEQFF.

The chain recombines TRBV13 with TRBJ2-2, with 9 bases aligning to TRBD1. The V segment lost 8 bases and the J segment 3 bases; nucleotides outside the gene matches: 7. This CDR3 region has 15 residues. CDR1 and CDR2 (germline): PRHDT, FYEKMQ (reference sequence). The CDR3 DNA reads as TGTGCCAGCCCCTCGGGGGACAGGGACACCGGGGAGCTGTTTTTT. This encodes CASPSGDRDTGELFF.